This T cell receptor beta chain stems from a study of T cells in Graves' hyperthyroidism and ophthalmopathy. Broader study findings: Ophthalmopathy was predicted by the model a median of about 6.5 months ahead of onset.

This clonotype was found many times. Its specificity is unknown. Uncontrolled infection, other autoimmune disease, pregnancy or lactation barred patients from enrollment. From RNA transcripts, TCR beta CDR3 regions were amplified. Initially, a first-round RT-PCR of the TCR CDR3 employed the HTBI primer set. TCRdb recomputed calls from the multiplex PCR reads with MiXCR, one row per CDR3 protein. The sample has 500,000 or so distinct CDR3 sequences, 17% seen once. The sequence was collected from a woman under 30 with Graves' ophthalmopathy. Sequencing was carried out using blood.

The CDR3 nucleotides read TGTGCCAGCGGGAAGCAGGAATACAATGAGCAGTTCTTC. Translated, it gives CASGKQEYNEQFF. The rearrangement links TRBV6-1 to TRBJ2-1, with D hard to call. V lost 8 bases and J 4 bases, leaving 12 bases between the germline ends. This CDR3 is built from 13 residues. Germline lookup yields CDR1 MNHNS and CDR2 SASEGT.